This T cell receptor beta chain was captured by sequencing in a study of blood T cell repertoires in COVID-19. The data were produced by immunoSEQ multiplex PCR, yet TCRdb's version contains in-frame clones alone and is incomplete. The table includes over 120,000 clones, over 70% detected once. Living in 24 US areas, the participants were between roughly 18 and 90 years of age. The CDR3 sequence is 15 residues long. The ends lost 3 bases at V and 2 bases at J; junction bases unmatched: 8. Germline CDR1 reads SGHRS; CDR2 reads YFSETQ. This sequence was found in a man aged 55 to 70 who had recovered from COVID-19. Specimen: PBMCs or T cells enriched from blood (not recorded which). V gene TRBV5-1 combines with J gene TRBJ2-7; 7 bases are shared with TRBD1. CDR3 nucleotide sequence: TGCGCCAGCAGCTCGCCCCTCGGACAGGCCTACGAGCAGTACTTC. Translation gives CASSSPLGQAYEQYF.